A single sample gave rise to the 13 T cell receptor beta chains below, sequenced in a study of blood T cell repertoires in COVID-19. Using immunoSEQ multiplex PCR, the repertoire was profiled, and TCRdb retains in-frame clones only, with some absent. Here the sample spans tens of thousands of clones, 65% to 80% being singletons. Material: peripheral blood. The receptor set was obtained from a human donor in a cohort sampled during active COVID-19.

The rearrangement links TRBV4-1 to TRBJ2-2; 10 bases are shared with TRBD2. V shed 3 bases, J shed 4 bases, and the junction held 11 bases outside the gene matches. This CDR3 is built from 18 residues. Germline CDR1 and CDR2: MGHRA and YSYEKL. In DNA form, the CDR3 reads TGCGCCAGCAGCCACCGGCTAGCGGGAGAGCAGGGCACCGGGGAGCTGTTTTTT. Translation gives CASSHRLAGEQGTGELFF.

This clone appeared once. V usage is TRBV7-2 and J usage is TRBJ1-1; D not resolved. The CDR3 contains 11 residues. V lost 5 bases and J 5 bases, leaving 6 bases between the germline ends. Germline V gene sequence: CDR1 SGHTA, CDR2 FQGNSA. For the CDR3, the DNA is TGTGCCAGCAGCCCCAGGACTGAAGCTTTCTTT. It encodes CASSPRTEAFF.

The V call is TRBV30, the J call TRBJ1-6; 11 nucleotides line up with TRBD1. J was trimmed by 9 bases and V by 3 bases; bases with no gene match: 1. Looked up from germline, CDR1 is GTSNPN and CDR2 is SVGIG (reference sequence). The CDR3 is made up of 13 amino acids. The CDR3 DNA reads as TGTGCCTGGAGCGGGACAGGGGGTTCACCCCTCCACTTT. This codes for CAWSGTGGSPLHF. Full variable domain (rest looked up from reference TRBV30 and TRBJ1-6): SQTIHQWPATLVQPVGSPLSLECTVEGTSNPNLYWYRQAAGRGLQLLFYSVGIGQISSEVPQNLSASRPQDRQFILSSKKLLLSDSGFYLCAWSGTGGSPLHFGNGTRLTVT.

V gene TRBV19 combines with J gene TRBJ1-6; TRBD1 matches 7 bases. There are 14 residues in the CDR3. After removal of 3 bases from V and 6 bases from J, the junction contained 2 bases not matched to a gene. CDR1 and CDR2 (germline): LNHDA, SQIVND (reference sequence). CDR3 coding DNA: TGTGCCAGTAGTATGGGGACAGCTAATTCACCCCTCCACTTT. Its protein product is CASSMGTANSPLHF.

The J gene is TRBJ1-1, the V gene TRBV11-3; 9 bases are a match to TRBD1. J was trimmed by 6 bases and V by 5 bases; bases with no gene match: 7. This CDR3 comprises 14 residues. The germline gives CDR1 SGHNT, CDR2 YENEEA. CDR3 in DNA: TGTGCCAGCAGCACCCGTCGACAGGGGGCTGAAGCTTTCTTT. This sequence encodes CASSTRRQGAEAFF. Combining the CDR3 with reference TRBV11-3 and TRBJ1-1 gives the whole variable domain EAGVVQSPRYKIIEKKQPVAFWCNPISGHNTLYWYLQNLGQGPELLIRYENEEAVDDSQLPKDRFSAERLKGVDSTLKIQPAELGDSAVYLCASSTRRQGAEAFFGQGTRLTVV.

This clone was counted a few times. This chain joins TRBV28 and TRBJ2-7; no reliable D call. The V gene lost 8 bases and the J gene lost 4 bases, with 15 bases spanning the gap. Germline V lookup: CDR1 MDHEN, CDR2 SYDVKM. The CDR3 length is 13 residues. The CDR3 reads CASSPSIRYEQYF. CDR3 in DNA: TGTGCCAGCTCTCCCAGTATAAGATACGAGCAGTACTTC.

The chain employs TRBV5-5 and TRBJ2-2; D uncertain. Trimming left V 4 bases short and J 3 bases short, with 4 bases between. This CDR3 is 12 amino acids long. Germline values: CDR1 SGHKS, CDR2 YYEKEE (reference sequence). CDR3 coding DNA: TGTGCCAGCAGCCCTTACACCGGGGAGCTGTTTTTT. Translation gives CASSPYTGELFF. Filled out from reference TRBV5-5 and TRBJ2-2, the complete variable domain reads DAGVTQSPTHLIKTRGQQVTLRCSPISGHKSVSWYQQVLGQGPQFIFQYYEKEERGRGNFPDRFSARQFPNYSSELNVNALLLGDSALYLCASSPYTGELFFGEGSRLTVL.

The CDR3 DNA reads as TGTGCCAGCAGCTACAGGGAGAACACTGAAGCTTTCTTT. It translates to CASSYRENTEAFF. This chain links TRBV27 with TRBJ1-1; maybe TRBD1 (6 bases). The CDR3 is made up of 13 amino acids. The germline CDR1 and CDR2 sequences are MNHEY and SMNVEV (reference sequence). V was clipped by 6 bases and J by 1 base, with 9 bases between them.

This CDR3 reads CSVEKGTGWDTQYF. Here the CDR3 DNA reads TGCAGCGTTGAAAAGGGGACAGGGTGGGATACGCAGTATTTT. The V call is TRBV29-1, the J call TRBJ2-3; 9 positions agree with TRBD1. The CDR3 is 14 amino acids. With 2 bases clipped from V and 6 bases from J, the junction kept 6 bases outside the gene matches. CDR1 is SQVTM, CDR2 ANQGSEA, per germline.

V and J are TRBV11-2 and TRBJ2-1, with TRBD1 identical over 7 bases. Germline V gives CDR1 SGHAT, CDR2 FQNNGV. V lost 1 base, J lost 7 bases, and 4 bases stayed unmatched. This CDR3 has 14 residues. CDR3 DNA: TGTGCCAGCAGCTTAGTGACAGGGCTGAATGAGCAGTTCTTC. This sequence encodes CASSLVTGLNEQFF.

This clone occurred a few times. The chain is built from TRBV5-6 and TRBJ1-3, with 8 nucleotides matching TRBD1. V dropped 3 bases and J dropped 1; count of bases not matched to a gene: 9. In germline, CDR1 is SGHDT, CDR2 YYEEEE. This CDR3 has 17 amino acids. CDR3 sequence (DNA): TGTGCCAGCAGCTCGGCGGCGGACAGGGTTTCTGGAAACACCATATATTTT. This codes for CASSSAADRVSGNTIYF.

This clone was seen many times. The chain combines TRBV13 with TRBJ2-2; 7 nucleotides agree with TRBD2. The CDR3 loop spans 16 amino acids. Germline trimming cut 5 bases from V and 4 bases from J; bases unmatched to any gene: 10. Looked up from germline, CDR1 is PRHDT and CDR2 is FYEKMQ (reference sequence). CDR3 sequence reads: CASSPWGGGGTGELFF. In nucleotides, the CDR3 is TGTGCCAGCAGCCCCTGGGGCGGGGGAGGCACCGGGGAGCTGTTTTTT.

This clone was seen a single time. The rearrangement joins TRBV5-6 to TRBJ2-1; 8 bases are shared with TRBD2. Losses at the gene ends were 6 bases for V and 12 bases for J; bases not matched to a gene: 17. Germline loops: CDR1 SGHDT, CDR2 YYEEEE. The CDR3 consists of 15 residues. The CDR3 bases are TGTGCCAGCACCCTAGCGGGTGCTACTTCTATGGGGCAGTTCTTC. Its translation: CASTLAGATSMGQFF.